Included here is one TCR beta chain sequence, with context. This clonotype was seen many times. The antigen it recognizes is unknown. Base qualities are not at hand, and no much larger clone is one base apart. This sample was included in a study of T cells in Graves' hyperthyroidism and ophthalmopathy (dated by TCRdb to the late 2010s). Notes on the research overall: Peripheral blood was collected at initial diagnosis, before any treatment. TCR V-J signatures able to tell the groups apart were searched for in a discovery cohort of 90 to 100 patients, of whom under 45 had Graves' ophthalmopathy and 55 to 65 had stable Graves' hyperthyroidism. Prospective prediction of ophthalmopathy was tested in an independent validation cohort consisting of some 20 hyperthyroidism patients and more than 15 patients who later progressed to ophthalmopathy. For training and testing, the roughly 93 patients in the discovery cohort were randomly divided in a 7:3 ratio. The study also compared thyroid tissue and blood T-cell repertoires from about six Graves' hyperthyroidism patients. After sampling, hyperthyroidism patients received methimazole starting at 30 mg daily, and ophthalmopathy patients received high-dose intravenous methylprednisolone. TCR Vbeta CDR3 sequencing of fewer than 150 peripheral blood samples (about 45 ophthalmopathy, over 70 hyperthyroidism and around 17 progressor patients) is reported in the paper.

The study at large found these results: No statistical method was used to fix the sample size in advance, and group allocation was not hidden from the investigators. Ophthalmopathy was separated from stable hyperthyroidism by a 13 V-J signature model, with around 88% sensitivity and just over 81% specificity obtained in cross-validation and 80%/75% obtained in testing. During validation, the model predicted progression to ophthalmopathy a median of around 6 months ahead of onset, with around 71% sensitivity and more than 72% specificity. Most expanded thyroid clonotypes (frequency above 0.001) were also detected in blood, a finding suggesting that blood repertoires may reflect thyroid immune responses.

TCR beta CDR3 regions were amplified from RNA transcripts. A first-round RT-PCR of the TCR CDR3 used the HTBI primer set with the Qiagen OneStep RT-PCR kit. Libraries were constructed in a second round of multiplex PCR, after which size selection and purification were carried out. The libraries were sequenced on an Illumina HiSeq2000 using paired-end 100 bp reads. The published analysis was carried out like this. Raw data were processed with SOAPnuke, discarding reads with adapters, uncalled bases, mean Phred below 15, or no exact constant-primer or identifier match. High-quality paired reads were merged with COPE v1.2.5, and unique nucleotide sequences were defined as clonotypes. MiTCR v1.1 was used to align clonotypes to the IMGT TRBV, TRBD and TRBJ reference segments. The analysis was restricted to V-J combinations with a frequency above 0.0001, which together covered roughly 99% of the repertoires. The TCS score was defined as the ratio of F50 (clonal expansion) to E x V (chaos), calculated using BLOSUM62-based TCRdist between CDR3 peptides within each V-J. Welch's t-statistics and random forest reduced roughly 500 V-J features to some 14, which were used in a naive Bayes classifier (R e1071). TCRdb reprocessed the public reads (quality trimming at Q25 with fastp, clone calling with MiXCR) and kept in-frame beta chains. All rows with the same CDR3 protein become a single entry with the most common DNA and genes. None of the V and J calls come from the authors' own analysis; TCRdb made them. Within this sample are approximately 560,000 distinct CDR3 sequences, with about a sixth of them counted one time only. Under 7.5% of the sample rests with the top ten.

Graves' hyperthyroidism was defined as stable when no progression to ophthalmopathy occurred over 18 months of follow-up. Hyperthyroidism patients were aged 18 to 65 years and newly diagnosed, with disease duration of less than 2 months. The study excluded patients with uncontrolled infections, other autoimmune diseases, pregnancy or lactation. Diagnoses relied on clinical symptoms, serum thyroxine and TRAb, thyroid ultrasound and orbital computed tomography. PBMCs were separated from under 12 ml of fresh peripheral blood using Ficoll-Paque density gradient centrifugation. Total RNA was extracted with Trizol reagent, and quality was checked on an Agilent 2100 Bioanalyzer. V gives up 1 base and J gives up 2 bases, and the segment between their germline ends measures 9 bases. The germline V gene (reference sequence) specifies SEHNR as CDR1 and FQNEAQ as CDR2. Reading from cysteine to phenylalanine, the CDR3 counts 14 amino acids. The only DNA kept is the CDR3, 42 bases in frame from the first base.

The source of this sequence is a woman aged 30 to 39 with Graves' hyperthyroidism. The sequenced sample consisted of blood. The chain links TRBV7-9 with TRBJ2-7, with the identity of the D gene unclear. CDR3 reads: CASSLGYGTYEQYF. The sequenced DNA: TGTGCCAGCAGCTTAGGATATGGGACCTACGAGCAGTACTTC.